Listed below are T cell receptor beta chains from one sample, sequenced in a study of T cells in narcolepsy. Clones were read by immunoSEQ multiplex PCR, and TCRdb kept only the in-frame ones, dropping some. The sample carries about 34,000 clones, around 86% recorded once. The specimen was CD45RA- memory CD4+ T cells from PBMCs. All receptors come from a human donor with narcolepsy. Each CDR3 is given with its conserved first and last residue. A D gene is named only where the DNA matches it firmly. Rows give clone size only sometimes, using once, few, many, or a class for an expanded clone.

TRBV30	TRBJ1-6	-	-	CAWTRGGYSPLHF	TGTGCCTGGACTCGAGGGGGTTATTCACCCCTCCACTTT
TRBV30	TRBJ1-1	-	-	CAWSVRLEAFF	TGTGCCTGGAGTGTAAGACTGGAAGCTTTCTTT
TRBV29-1	TRBJ2-5	TRBD1	-	CSVDWGQGKGETQYF	TGCAGCGTTGATTGGGGACAGGGGAAAGGAGAGACCCAGTACTTC
TRBV4-2	TRBJ2-6	-	once	CASSQDLWGARSGANVLTF	TGTGCCAGCAGCCAAGATCTTTGGGGGGCCCGCTCTGGGGCCAACGTCCTGACTTTC
TRBV7-2	TRBJ2-7	-	-	CASSADGDEQYF	TGTGCCAGCAGCGCTGACGGAGACGAGCAGTACTTC
TRBV9	TRBJ1-3	-	-	CASSVSHSQGGNTIYF	TGTGCCAGCAGCGTTTCGCACTCTCAAGGGGGGAACACCATATATTTT
TRBV6-5	TRBJ1-2	-	-	CASSYSRPGGGYGYTF	TGTGCCAGCAGTTACTCGAGACCGGGGGGGGGCTATGGCTACACCTTC
TRBV5-8	TRBJ2-5	TRBD1	few	CASSWTGETQYF	TGTGCCAGCAGCTGGACAGGAGAGACCCAGTACTTC
TRBV28	TRBJ2-5	TRBD1	-	CASSRDRETQYF	TGTGCCAGCAGTCGGGACAGAGAGACCCAGTACTTC
TRBV19	TRBJ1-1	-	-	CASSSPPRGGGDTEAFF	TGTGCCAGTAGCTCACCCCCCAGGGGAGGGGGGGACACTGAAGCTTTCTTT
TRBV12-5	TRBJ2-7	-	-	CASGLTSEGEQYF	TGTGCTAGTGGTTTGACCTCGGAAGGGGAGCAGTACTTC
TRBV4-3	TRBJ1-3	-	-	CASSQAGVRNTIYF	TGCGCCAGCAGCCAAGCGGGAGTGAGAAACACCATATATTTT
TRBV7-2	TRBJ1-5	TRBD1	-	CASSLDRGNQPQHF	TGTGCCAGCAGTTTGGACAGGGGCAATCAGCCCCAGCATTTT